This T cell receptor (beta chain) comes out of a study of shared clonotypes between healthy human individuals. Study details: The donor pool was made up of a couple of women and a few men aged 18 to 49. Per donor, CD8 memory used one plate, CD8 naive used two, CD4 memory used three and CD4 naive used three.

In regard to this clone: The antigen is undetermined. Other DNA sequences from this sample encode an identical CDR3 as well.

As defined, naive CD8 cells were CD45RO-negative and positively selected for CCR7, with terminally differentiated effector memory CD45RA+ cells excluded. Study-wide results and caveats: Represented genetic and exposure-history diversity was restricted by having few donors.

TCRdb keeps only in-frame clones here, not all; method: immunoSEQ multiplex PCR. Altogether under 2,000,000 clones are present, about 94% being singletons, with the ten largest covering 0.9% to 1.5%. CDR3 length equals 13 residues. Trimming stripped 1 base from V and 2 bases from J, with 6 bases between. Germline CDR1 reads SEHNR; CDR2 reads FQNEAQ (reference sequence). The specimen was naive CD8+ T cells sorted from blood. V usage is TRBV7-9 and J usage is TRBJ2-7; no clear D. This receptor was taken from a man younger than 30 in good health. CDR3 nucleotides: TGTGCCAGCAGCTTAGTTGGGCCCTACGAGCAGTACTTC. It translates to CASSLVGPYEQYF. The full variable domain, rest sourced from reference TRBV7-9 and TRBJ2-7, is DTGVSQNPRHKITKRGQNVTFRCDPISEHNRLYWYRQTLGQGPEFLTYFQNEAQLEKSRLLSDRFSAERPKGSFSTLEIQRTEQGDSAMYLCASSLVGPYEQYFGPGTRLTVT.